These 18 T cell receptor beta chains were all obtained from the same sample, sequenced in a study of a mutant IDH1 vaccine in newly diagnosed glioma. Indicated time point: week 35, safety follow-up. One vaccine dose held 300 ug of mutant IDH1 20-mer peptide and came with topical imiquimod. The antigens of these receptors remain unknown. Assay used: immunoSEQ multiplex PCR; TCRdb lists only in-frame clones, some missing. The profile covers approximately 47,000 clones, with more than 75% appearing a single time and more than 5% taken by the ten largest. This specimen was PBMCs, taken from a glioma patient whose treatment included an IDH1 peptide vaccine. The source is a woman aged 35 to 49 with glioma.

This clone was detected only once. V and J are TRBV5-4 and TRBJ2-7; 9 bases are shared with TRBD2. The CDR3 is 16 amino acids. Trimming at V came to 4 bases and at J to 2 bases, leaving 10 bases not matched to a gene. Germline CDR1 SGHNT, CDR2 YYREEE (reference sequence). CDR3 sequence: CASSRSLAGAAYEQYF. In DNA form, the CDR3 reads TGTGCCAGCAGCAGGTCCTTAGCGGGGGCGGCCTACGAGCAGTACTTC.

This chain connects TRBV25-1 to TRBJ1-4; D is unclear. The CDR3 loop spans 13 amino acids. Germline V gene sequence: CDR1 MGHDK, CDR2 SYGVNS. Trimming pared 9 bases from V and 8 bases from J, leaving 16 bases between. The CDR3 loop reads CASGPREEEKLFF. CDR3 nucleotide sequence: TGTGCCAGTGGCCCTAGGGAGGAAGAAAAACTGTTTTTT.

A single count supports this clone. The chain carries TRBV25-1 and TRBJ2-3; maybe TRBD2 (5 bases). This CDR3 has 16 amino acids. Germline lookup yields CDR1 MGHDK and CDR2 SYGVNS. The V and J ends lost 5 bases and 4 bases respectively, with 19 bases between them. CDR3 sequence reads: CASSPLTGYDADTQYF. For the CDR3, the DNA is TGTGCCAGCAGTCCCCTGACGGGGTATGATGCAGATACGCAGTATTTT.

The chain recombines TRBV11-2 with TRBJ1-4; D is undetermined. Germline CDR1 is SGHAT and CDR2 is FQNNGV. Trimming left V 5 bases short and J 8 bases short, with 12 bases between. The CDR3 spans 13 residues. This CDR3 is CASSIAGREKLFF. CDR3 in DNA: TGTGCCAGCAGCATTGCCGGGAGGGAAAAACTGTTTTTT.

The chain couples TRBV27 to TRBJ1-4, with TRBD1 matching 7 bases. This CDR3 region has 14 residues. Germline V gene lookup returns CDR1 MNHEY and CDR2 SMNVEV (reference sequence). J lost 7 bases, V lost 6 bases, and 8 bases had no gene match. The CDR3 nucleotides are TGTGCCAGCAGCTCCAGGGGGGAGGGTGAAAAACTGTTTTTT. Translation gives CASSSRGEGEKLFF.

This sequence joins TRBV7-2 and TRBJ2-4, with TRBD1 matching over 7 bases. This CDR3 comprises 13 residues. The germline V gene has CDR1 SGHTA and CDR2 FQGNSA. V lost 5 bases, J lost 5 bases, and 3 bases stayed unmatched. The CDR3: CASSLDRENIQYF. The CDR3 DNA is TGTGCCAGCAGCCTCGACAGGGAAAACATTCAGTACTTC.

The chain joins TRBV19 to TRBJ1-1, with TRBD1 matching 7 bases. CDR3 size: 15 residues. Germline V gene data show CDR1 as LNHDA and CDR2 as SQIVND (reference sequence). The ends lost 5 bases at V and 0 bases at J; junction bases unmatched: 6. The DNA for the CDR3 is TGTGCCAGTAGTTTATACAGGGGCATGAACACTGAAGCTTTCTTT. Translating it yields CASSLYRGMNTEAFF.

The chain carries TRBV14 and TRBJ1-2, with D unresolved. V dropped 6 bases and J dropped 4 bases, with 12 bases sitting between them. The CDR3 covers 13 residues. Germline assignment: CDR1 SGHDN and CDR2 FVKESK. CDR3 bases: TGTGCCAGCAGTCCTAGTGTAAGCTATGGCTACACCTTC. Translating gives CASSPSVSYGYTF.

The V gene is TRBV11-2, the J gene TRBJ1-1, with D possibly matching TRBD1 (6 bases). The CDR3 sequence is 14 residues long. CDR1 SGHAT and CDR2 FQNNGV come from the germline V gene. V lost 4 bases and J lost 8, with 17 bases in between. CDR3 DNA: TGTGCCAGCAGCTCCCTTTCTGGGGGCGGCGAAGCTTTCTTT. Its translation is CASSSLSGGGEAFF.

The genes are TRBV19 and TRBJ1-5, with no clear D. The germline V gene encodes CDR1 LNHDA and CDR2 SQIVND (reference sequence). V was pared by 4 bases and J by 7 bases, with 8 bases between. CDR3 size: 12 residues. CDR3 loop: CASSRHNQPQHF. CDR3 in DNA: TGTGCCAGTAGTAGACACAACCAGCCCCAGCATTTT.

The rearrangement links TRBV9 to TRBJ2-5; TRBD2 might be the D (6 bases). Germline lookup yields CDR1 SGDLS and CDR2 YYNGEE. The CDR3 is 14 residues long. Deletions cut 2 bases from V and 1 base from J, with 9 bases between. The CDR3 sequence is CASSVGTAQETQYF. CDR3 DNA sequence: TGTGCCAGCAGCGTTGGGACTGCCCAAGAGACCCAGTACTTC.

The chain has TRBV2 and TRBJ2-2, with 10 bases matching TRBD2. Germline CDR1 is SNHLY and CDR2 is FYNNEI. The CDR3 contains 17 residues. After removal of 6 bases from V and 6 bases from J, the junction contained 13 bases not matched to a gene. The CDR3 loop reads CASSHSSGGLSAGELFF. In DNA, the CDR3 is TGTGCCAGCAGCCACAGTAGCGGGGGGCTTTCGGCCGGGGAGCTGTTTTTT.

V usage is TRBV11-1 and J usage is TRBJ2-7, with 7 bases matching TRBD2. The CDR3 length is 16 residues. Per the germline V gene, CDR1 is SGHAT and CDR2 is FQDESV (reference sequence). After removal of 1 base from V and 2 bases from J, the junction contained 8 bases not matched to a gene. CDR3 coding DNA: TGTGCCAGCAGCTTAGGTCTAACGGGAGGAACCTACGAGCAGTACTTC. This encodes CASSLGLTGGTYEQYF.

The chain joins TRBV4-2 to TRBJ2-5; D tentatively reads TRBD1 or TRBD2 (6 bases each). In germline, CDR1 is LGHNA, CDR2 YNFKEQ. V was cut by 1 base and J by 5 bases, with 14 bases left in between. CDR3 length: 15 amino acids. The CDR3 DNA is TGTGCCAGCAGCCAAGCTGAGGGGGGACGTGAGACCCAGTACTTC. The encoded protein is CASSQAEGGRETQYF.

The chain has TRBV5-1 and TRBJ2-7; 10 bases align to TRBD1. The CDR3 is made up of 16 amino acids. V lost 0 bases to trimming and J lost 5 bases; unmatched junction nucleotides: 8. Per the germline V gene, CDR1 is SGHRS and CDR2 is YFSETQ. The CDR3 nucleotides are TGCGCCAGCAGCTTGGTTTCCGGGACAGGGGTACACGAGCAGTACTTC. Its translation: CASSLVSGTGVHEQYF.

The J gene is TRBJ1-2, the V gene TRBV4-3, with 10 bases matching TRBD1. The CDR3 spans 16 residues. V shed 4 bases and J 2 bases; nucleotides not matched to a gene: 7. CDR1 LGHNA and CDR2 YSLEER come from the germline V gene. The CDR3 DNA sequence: TGCGCCAGCAGCCGGACCTTGGACAGGGGGAACTATGGCTACACCTTC. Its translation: CASSRTLDRGNYGYTF.

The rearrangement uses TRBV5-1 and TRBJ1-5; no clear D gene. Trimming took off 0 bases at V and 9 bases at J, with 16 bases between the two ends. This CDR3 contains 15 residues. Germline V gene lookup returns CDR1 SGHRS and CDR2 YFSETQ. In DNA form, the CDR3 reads TGCGCCAGCAGCTTGGGGGCAGTCCCTGATGGGCCCCAGCATTTT. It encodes CASSLGAVPDGPQHF. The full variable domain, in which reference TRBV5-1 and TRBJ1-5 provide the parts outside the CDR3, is KAGVTQTPRYLIKTRGQQVTLSCSPISGHRSVSWYQQTPGQGLQFLFEYFSETQRNKGNFPGRFSGRQFSNSRSEMNVSTLELGDSALYLCASSLGAVPDGPQHFGDGTRLSIL.

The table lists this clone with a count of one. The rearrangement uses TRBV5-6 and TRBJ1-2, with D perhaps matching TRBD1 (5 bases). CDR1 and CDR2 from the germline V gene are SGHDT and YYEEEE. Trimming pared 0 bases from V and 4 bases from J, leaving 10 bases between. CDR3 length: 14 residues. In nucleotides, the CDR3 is TGTGCCAGCAGCTTGGTAGGGGTGTCCTATGGCTACACCTTC. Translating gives CASSLVGVSYGYTF. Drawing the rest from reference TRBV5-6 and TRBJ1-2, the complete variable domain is DAGVTQSPTHLIKTRGQQVTLRCSPKSGHDTVSWYQQALGQGPQFIFQYYEEEERQRGNFPDRFSGHQFPNYSSELNVNALLLGDSALYLCASSLVGVSYGYTFGSGTRLTVV.